These 24 T cell receptor beta chains originate from one sample sequenced in a study of T cell repertoires in cytomegalovirus infection. TCRdb analysed the reads with MiXCR anew, one entry per CDR3 protein. Of 310,000 or so distinct CDR3 sequences listed, roughly 9.3% were seen once; the top ten hold less than 3%. The specimen was PBMCs. The receptors here all came from a human donor in good health (CMV status not recorded). Some clones in this sample may be carry-over from other donors' samples.

This clonotype was counted ten times or more. The chain links TRBV6-5 to TRBJ1-1; D possibly corresponds to TRBD1 (6 bases). Germline lookup yields CDR1 MNHEY and CDR2 SVGAGI. Between the trimmed V and J ends, which lost 5 bases and 0 bases, there was a span of 10 bases. The CDR3 loop spans 14 amino acids. In nucleotides, the CDR3 is TGTGCCAGCAGTGTTGGACAGATGAACACTGAAGCTTTCTTT. Its translation: CASSVGQMNTEAFF.

This clonotype came up many times. The chain links TRBV15 to TRBJ1-4; D gene unclear. Germline V gene lookup returns CDR1 LNHNV and CDR2 YYDKDF (reference sequence). The length of the CDR3 is 15 residues. Trimming pared 5 bases from V and 3 bases from J, leaving 13 bases between. The CDR3 here is CATSASLGSNEKLFF. The CDR3 DNA sequence: TGTGCCACCAGCGCCTCTTTAGGGTCTAATGAAAAACTGTTTTTT.

This clonotype has ten or more counts. The chain is built from TRBV7-2 and TRBJ2-2, with TRBD2 matching over 10 bases. The CDR3 length is 16 residues. Germline V gene sequence: CDR1 SGHTA, CDR2 FQGNSA. Trimming removed 7 bases from V and 1 base from J; junction bases left unmatched: 6. The CDR3 here is CASMPSGGVNTGELFF. The CDR3 nucleotides read TGTGCCAGCATGCCTAGCGGGGGTGTGAACACCGGGGAGCTGTTTTTT. Using reference TRBV7-2 and TRBJ2-2 for the parts outside the CDR3, the full variable domain is GAGVSQSPSNKVTEKGKDVELRCDPISGHTALYWYRQSLGQGLEFLIYFQGNSAPDKSGLPSDRFSAERTGGSVSTLTIQRTQQEDSAVYLCASMPSGGVNTGELFFGEGSRLTVL.

The chain is built from TRBV4-2 and TRBJ2-7, with D perhaps matching TRBD2 (6 bases). CDR3 size: 17 residues. Germline-derived CDR1 and CDR2 are LGHNA and YNFKEQ. Trimming took 1 base from V and 2 from J, leaving 18 bases between them. The CDR3 region is CASSQGPGDSGAYEQYF. In DNA, the CDR3 is TGTGCCAGCAGCCAAGGGCCCGGTGATAGCGGAGCCTACGAGCAGTACTTC.

This clonotype showed up many times. The gene calls are TRBV4-1 and TRBJ2-1, with 9 bases matching TRBD1. The CDR3 has 16 amino acids. Losses at the gene ends were 4 bases for V and 1 base for J; bases not matched to a gene: 5. Germline CDR1 reads MGHRA; CDR2 reads YSYEKL. The CDR3 bases are TGCGCCAGCAGCCGGTCACAGGGGGCTTCCTACAATGAGCAGTTCTTC. Translated, it gives CASSRSQGASYNEQFF.

This clonotype has ten or more counts. The genes are TRBV7-6 and TRBJ2-7, with no clear D. Looked up from germline, CDR1 is SGHVS and CDR2 is FNYEAQ. CDR3 size: 14 residues. Trimming took off 5 bases at V and 5 bases at J, with 16 bases between the two ends. The CDR3 DNA sequence: TGTGCCAGCAGCCTAGGCCCTTCTAGGGACGAGCAGTACTTC. Its translation is CASSLGPSRDEQYF.

The chain employs TRBV14 and TRBJ1-4, with 7 bases fitting TRBD1. Germline V lookup: CDR1 SGHDN, CDR2 FVKESK. Losses at the gene ends were 8 bases for V and 9 bases for J; bases not matched to a gene: 9. The CDR3 is 13 amino acids. As DNA, the CDR3 is TGTGCCAGCGGAGTGACAGGGACGAAAAAACTGTTTTTT. Amino acid sequence: CASGVTGTKKLFF.

In this sample, this clonotype turned up many times. The chain recombines TRBV7-2 with TRBJ1-2, with D uncertain. CDR3 length equals 13 residues. Germline V CDR1 and CDR2: SGHTA, FQGNSA. The V and J ends lost 1 base and 4 bases respectively, with 7 bases between them. The CDR3 DNA reads as TGTGCCAGCAGCTTAGATGGGTTCTATGGCTACACCTTC. It encodes CASSLDGFYGYTF.

At least ten counts were recorded for this clonotype. The rearrangement links TRBV6-1 to TRBJ1-2; tentatively, D is TRBD1 (5 bases). Trimming stripped 2 bases from V and 5 bases from J, with 12 bases between. The CDR3 has 14 amino acids. Germline-derived CDR1 and CDR2 are MNHNS and SASEGT. CDR3 nucleotides: TGTGCCAGCAGTGAACCGGGGGAAGGATATGGCTACACCTTC. Its translation: CASSEPGEGYGYTF.

This clonotype was counted at least ten times. This rearrangement joins TRBV2 to TRBJ2-1; D is unclear. Germline CDR1 is SNHLY and CDR2 is FYNNEI. With 6 bases removed from V and 7 bases from J, the gap between germline ends came to 19 bases. The CDR3 loop spans 15 amino acids. CDR3: CASSPTASSGNEQFF. The CDR3 coding sequence is TGTGCCAGCAGCCCCACCGCCTCGTCTGGGAATGAGCAGTTCTTC.

This clonotype was recorded at least ten times. This rearrangement joins TRBV7-9 to TRBJ2-4, with 10 bases identical to TRBD1. This CDR3 has 15 residues. J was trimmed by 3 bases and V by 1 base; bases with no gene match: 0. The germline V gene has CDR1 SEHNR and CDR2 FQNEAQ (reference sequence). In DNA form, the CDR3 reads TGTGCCAGCAGCTTAGGGACAGGGGGCAAAAACATTCAGTACTTC. It is translated as CASSLGTGGKNIQYF.

This clonotype was found many times. The rearrangement joins TRBV20-1 to TRBJ2-1, with D maybe TRBD1 (5 bases). The CDR3 extends over 20 amino acids. Germline values: CDR1 DFQATT, CDR2 SNEGSKA (reference sequence). V was cut by 1 base and J by 0 bases, with 25 bases left in between. Written as DNA, the CDR3 is TGCAGTGCTAGAGCGTCCAGGAGTCTGGCAGGGAAGAGCTCCTACAATGAGCAGTTCTTC. Translation: CSARASRSLAGKSSYNEQFF.

This clonotype was seen many times. This chain connects TRBV29-1 to TRBJ2-3, with D uncertain. The CDR3 spans 14 residues. Germline CDR1 reads SQVTM; CDR2 reads ANQGSEA. V lost 0 bases, J lost 1 base, and 8 bases lay in between. In DNA form, the CDR3 reads TGCAGCGTTGAAGATCAAGTCCGCACAGATACGCAGTATTTT. This translates into CSVEDQVRTDTQYF.

This clonotype was found many times. J is TRBJ1-2 and V is TRBV14, with D hard to call. CDR1 and CDR2 (germline): SGHDN, FVKESK. This CDR3 region has 14 residues. With 0 bases removed from V and 4 bases from J, the gap between germline ends came to 9 bases. The CDR3 reads CASSQDLMSYGYTF. CDR3 DNA: TGTGCCAGCAGCCAAGATTTAATGAGCTATGGCTACACCTTC.

CDR3 sequence: CASWDGRSNQPQHF. CDR3 DNA: TGTGCCAGCTGGGACGGAAGATCCAATCAGCCCCAGCATTTT. The chain joins TRBV6-2 or TRBV6-3 to TRBJ1-5, with D possibly matching TRBD1 (5 bases). V lost 8 bases, J lost 3 bases, and 14 bases lay in between. Germline CDR1 MNHEY, CDR2 SVGEGT. The CDR3 covers 14 residues.

This clonotype was counted between two and nine times. The rearrangement joins TRBV6-2 or TRBV6-3 to TRBJ1-1, with TRBD1 matching 12 bases. Germline V gives CDR1 MNHEY, CDR2 SVGEGT. The CDR3 is 18 residues long. V lost 1 base and J lost 1; bases outside the gene matches: 7. The CDR3 reads CASSYLGQGAKRNTEAFF. For the CDR3, the DNA is TGTGCCAGCAGTTACTTGGGACAGGGGGCGAAGAGGAACACTGAAGCTTTCTTT.

This clonotype was seen many times. V usage is TRBV12-3 or TRBV12-4 and J usage is TRBJ1-3; D may be TRBD1 (5 bases). Trimming pared 6 bases from V and 10 bases from J, leaving 16 bases between. The CDR3 covers 13 residues. The CDR3 here is CASSPQGWRTIYF. Written as DNA, the CDR3 is TGTGCCAGCAGCCCTCAGGGTTGGCGGACCATATATTTT.

This clonotype was observed at least ten times. The V gene is TRBV14, the J gene TRBJ2-1, with D possibly being TRBD1 (6 bases). This CDR3 comprises 14 residues. Trimming removed 0 bases from V and 8 bases from J, with 11 bases in between. The V gene's germline CDR1 is SGHDN and CDR2 FVKESK. The CDR3 reads CASSQEGTFDEQFF. CDR3 nucleotides: TGTGCCAGCAGCCAAGAAGGGACATTCGATGAGCAGTTCTTC. Based on the CDR3 plus reference TRBV14 and TRBJ2-1, the full variable domain is EAGVTQFPSHSVIEKGQTVTLRCDPISGHDNLYWYRRVMGKEIKFLLHFVKESKQDESGMPNNRFLAERTGGTYSTLKVQPAELEDSGVYFCASSQEGTFDEQFFGPGTRLTVL.

Ten or more counts support this clonotype. CDR3 nucleotide sequence: TGTGCCAGCAGCTTACCGGGCTTCACAGATACGCAGTATTTT. As protein: CASSLPGFTDTQYF. The rearrangement uses TRBV7-2 and TRBJ2-3; D remains ambiguous. CDR3 length: 14 residues. The germline V and J ends were trimmed by 2 bases and 2 bases, with 8 bases remaining between them. Germline CDR1 reads SGHTA; CDR2 reads FQGNSA.

The chain's CDR3 is CASSVSTGGESGYTF. In DNA, the CDR3 is TGTGCCAGCAGCGTCTCGACAGGGGGCGAAAGTGGCTACACCTTC. The chain joins TRBV9 to TRBJ1-2, with 10 nucleotides matching TRBD1. The germline V gene has CDR1 SGDLS and CDR2 YYNGEE. The V and J ends lost 2 bases and 7 bases, in that order; junction bases with no gene match: 8. The CDR3 extends over 15 amino acids.

For this clonotype: An end of the junction differs from the germline gene, which may be a read error. This chain joins TRBV6-1 and TRBJ2-1; D is perhaps TRBD1 (5 bases). Per the germline V gene, CDR1 is MNHNS and CDR2 is SASEGT. This CDR3 has 16 residues. In DNA form, the CDR3 reads TGTGCCAGCAGTTCGAACAGGTTCACCTCCTACAATGAGCGGTTCTTC. Translation: CASSSNRFTSYNERFF.

The V call is TRBV20-1, the J call TRBJ2-7; 7 nucleotides match TRBD1. V lost 6 bases, J lost 4 bases, and 9 bases stayed unmatched. There are 13 residues in the CDR3. Per germline, CDR1 DFQATT and CDR2 SNEGSKA (reference sequence). The CDR3 is CSAVSDRAYEQYF. DNA of the CDR3: TGCAGTGCCGTGTCCGACAGGGCGTACGAGCAGTACTTC.

At least ten counts were recorded for this clonotype. The chain is built from TRBV4-1 and TRBJ2-2, with D maybe TRBD1 (6 bases). This CDR3 region has 13 residues. CDR1 is MGHRA, CDR2 YSYEKL, per germline. V lost 5 bases and J 4 bases, leaving 8 bases between the germline ends. CDR3 sequence (DNA): TGCGCCAGCAGCAAACAGGGCACCGGGGAGCTGTTTTTT. This codes for CASSKQGTGELFF.

The rearrangement links TRBV28 to TRBJ2-7; D remains unclear. The V and J ends lost 6 bases and 4 bases respectively, with 10 bases between them. CDR1 MDHEN and CDR2 SYDVKM come from the germline V gene. The CDR3 extends over 12 amino acids. The CDR3 region is CASRRYGYEQYV. The CDR3 bases are TGTGCCAGCAGGAGATACGGTTACGAGCAGTACGTC.